This TCR beta chain came from a study of regulatory T cells in long-lasting Graves disease. In this sample, this clonotype turned up many times. Relative to the germline gene, one junction end is altered; a read error may explain this. The time point is: newly diagnosed GD, antithyroid drugs for less than 3 months. Scientists built the TCR library using RNA that was extracted from PBMCs. American Thyroid Association guidelines served as the basis for diagnosing Graves' disease. The V gene's germline CDR1 is SSHAT and CDR2 FNYEAQ (reference sequence). There are 13 residues in the CDR3. The TCR beta library used iRepertoire HTBI primers with Arm-PCR amplification of CDR3. TCRdb re-called the multiplex PCR reads through MiXCR, storing one row per CDR3 protein. The table records over 200,000 distinct CDR3 sequences, approximately 20% of them present only once. These data were also reused for a study on T cells in Graves' hyperthyroidism and ophthalmopathy.

The chain carries TRBV7-7 and TRBJ1-5; D is ambiguous. Sequenced here: peripheral blood mononuclear cells (PBMCs), sampled at new diagnosis, from a patient treated with antithyroid drugs. The receptor was isolated from a woman aged 25 to 45 with Graves disease. CDR3 region: CASSLTTYQPQHF. The CDR3 nucleotides read TGTGCTAGCAGCCTAACCACTTATCAGCCCCAGCATTTT.